This TCR beta chain was captured by sequencing in a study of CD4+ T cells in melanoma. Whole-study findings and limits: Diverse differentiation states were reported for melanoma neoantigen-specific CD4+ T cells. A reported correlation linked neoantigen-specific CD4+ T cells to CD8+, macrophage and B cell function.

This clone has only one observation. Its antigen is still unknown. Only in-frame clones appear in the TCRdb table, and some are missing; sequencing was by immunoSEQ multiplex PCR. The repertoire holds about 120,000 clones, with 92% as singletons. The source is a human donor with melanoma. Sequencing was performed on peripheral blood.

The CDR3 loop is CASSLASGTGGEQYF. CDR3 DNA sequence: TGTGCCAGCAGCTTAGCTTCCGGGACAGGGGGCGAGCAGTACTTC. The genes are TRBV7-6 and TRBJ2-7; 11 bases line up with TRBD1. From germline, CDR1 is SGHVS and CDR2 FNYEAQ. There are 15 residues in the CDR3. With 0 bases clipped from V and 6 bases from J, the junction kept 4 bases outside the gene matches.